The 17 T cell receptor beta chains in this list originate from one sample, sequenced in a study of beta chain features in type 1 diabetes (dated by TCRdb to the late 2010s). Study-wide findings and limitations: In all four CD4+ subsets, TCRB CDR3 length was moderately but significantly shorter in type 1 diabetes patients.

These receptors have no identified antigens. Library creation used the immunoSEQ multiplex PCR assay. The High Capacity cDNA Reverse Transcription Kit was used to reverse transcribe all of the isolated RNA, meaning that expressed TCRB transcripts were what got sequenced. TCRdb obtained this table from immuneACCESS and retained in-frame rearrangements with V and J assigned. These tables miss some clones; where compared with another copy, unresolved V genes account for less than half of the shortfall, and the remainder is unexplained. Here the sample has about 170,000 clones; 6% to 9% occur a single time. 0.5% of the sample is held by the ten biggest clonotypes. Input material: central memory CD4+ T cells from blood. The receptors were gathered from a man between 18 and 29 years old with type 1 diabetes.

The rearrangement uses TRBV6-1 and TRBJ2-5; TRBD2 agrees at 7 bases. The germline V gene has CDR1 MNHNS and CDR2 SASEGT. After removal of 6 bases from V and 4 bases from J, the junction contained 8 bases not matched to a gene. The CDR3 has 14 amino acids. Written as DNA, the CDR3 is TGTGCCAGCAGCTGGACTAGTGGGTCAGAGACCCAGTACTTC. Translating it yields CASSWTSGSETQYF.

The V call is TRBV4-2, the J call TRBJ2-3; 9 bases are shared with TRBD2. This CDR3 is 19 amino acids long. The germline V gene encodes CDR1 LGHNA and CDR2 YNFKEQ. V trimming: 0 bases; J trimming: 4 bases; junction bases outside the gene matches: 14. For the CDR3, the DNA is TGTGCCAGCAGCCAAGAGGGGGGGGGAGCGGGAGGTTATCCAGATACGCAGTATTTT. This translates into CASSQEGGGAGGYPDTQYF.

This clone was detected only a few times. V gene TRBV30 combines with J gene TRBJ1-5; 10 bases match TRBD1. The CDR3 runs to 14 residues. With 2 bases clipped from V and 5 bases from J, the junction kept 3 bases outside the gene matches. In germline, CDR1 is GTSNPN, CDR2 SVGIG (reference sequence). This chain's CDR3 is CAWSLGTGDQPQHF. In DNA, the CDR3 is TGTGCCTGGAGTTTAGGGACAGGGGATCAGCCCCAGCATTTT.

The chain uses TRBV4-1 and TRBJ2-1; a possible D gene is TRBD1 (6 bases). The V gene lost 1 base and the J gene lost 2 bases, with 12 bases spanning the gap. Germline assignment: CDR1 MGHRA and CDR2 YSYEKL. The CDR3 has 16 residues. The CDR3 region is CASSQGWDKTYNEQFF. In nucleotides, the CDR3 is TGCGCCAGCAGCCAAGGATGGGACAAAACCTACAATGAGCAGTTCTTC.

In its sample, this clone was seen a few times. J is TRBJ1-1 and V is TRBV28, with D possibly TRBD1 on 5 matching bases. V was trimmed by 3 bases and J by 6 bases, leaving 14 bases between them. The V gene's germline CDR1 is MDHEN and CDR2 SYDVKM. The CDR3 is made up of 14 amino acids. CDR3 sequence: CASSLVPWGPEAFF. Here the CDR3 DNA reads TGTGCCAGCAGTTTGGTGCCCTGGGGCCCTGAAGCTTTCTTT.

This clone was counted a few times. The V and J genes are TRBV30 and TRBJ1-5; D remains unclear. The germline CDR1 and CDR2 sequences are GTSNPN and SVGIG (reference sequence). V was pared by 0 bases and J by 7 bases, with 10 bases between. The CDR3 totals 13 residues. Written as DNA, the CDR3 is TGTGCCTGGAGTGTCTCGCGGTGGCAGCCCCAGCATTTT. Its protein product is CAWSVSRWQPQHF.

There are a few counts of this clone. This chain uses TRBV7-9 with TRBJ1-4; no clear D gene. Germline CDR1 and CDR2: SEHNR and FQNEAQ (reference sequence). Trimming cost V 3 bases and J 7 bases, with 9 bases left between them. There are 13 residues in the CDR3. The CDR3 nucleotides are TGTGCCAGCAGCTTCGCCGGCGGTGAAAAACTGTTTTTT. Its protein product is CASSFAGGEKLFF.

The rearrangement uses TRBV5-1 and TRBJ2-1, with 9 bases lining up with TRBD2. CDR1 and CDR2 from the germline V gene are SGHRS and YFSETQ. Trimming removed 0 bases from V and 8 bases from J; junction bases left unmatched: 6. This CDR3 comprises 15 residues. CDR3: CASSLVVSGSDEQFF. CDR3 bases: TGCGCCAGCAGCTTGGTTGTTAGCGGGAGCGATGAGCAGTTCTTC.

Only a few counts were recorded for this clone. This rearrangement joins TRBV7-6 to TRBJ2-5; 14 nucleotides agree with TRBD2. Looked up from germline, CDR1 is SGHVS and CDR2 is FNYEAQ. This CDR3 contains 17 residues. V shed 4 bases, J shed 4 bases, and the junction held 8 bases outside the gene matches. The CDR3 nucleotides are TGTGCCAGCAGCTCCGGACTAGCGGGAGGTATCCCAGAGACCCAGTACTTC. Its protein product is CASSSGLAGGIPETQYF.

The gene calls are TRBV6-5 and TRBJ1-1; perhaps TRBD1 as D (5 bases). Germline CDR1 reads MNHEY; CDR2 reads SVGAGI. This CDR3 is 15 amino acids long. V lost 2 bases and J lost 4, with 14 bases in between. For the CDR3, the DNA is TGTGCCAGCAGTTACGCCCTTGGGGGGACCACTGAAGCTTTCTTT. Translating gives CASSYALGGTTEAFF.

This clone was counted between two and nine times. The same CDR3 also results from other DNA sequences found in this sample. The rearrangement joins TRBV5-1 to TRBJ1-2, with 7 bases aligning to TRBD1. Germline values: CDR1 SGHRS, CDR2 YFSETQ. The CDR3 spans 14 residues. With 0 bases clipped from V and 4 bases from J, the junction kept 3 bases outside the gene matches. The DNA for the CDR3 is TGCGCCAGCAGCTTGGGACAGGGTGGCTATGGCTACACCTTC. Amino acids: CASSLGQGGYGYTF.

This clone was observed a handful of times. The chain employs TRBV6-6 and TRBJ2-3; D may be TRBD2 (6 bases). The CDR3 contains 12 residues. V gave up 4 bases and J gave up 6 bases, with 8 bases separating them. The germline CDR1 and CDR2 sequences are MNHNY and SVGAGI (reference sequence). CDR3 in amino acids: CASSSEGDTQYF. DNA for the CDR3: TGTGCCAGCAGTTCGGAGGGCGATACGCAGTATTTT.

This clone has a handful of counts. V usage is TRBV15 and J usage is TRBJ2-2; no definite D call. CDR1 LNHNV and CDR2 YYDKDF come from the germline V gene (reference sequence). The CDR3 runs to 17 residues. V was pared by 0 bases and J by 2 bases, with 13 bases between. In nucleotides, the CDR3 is TGTGCCACCAGCAGAGATACCCTTGGCGGTAACACCGGGGAGCTGTTTTTT. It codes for CATSRDTLGGNTGELFF.

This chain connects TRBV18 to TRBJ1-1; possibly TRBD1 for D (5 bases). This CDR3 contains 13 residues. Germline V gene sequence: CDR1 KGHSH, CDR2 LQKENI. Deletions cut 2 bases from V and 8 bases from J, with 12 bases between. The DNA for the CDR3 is TGTGCCAGCTCACCAAAAACGACAGCAGAAGCTTTCTTT. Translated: CASSPKTTAEAFF.

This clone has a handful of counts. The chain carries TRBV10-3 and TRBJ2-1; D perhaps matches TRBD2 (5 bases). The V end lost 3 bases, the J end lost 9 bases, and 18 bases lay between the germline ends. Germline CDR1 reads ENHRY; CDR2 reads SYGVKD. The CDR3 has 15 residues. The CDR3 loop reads CAISEGSTKWGEQFF. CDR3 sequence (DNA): TGTGCCATCAGTGAAGGTTCGACTAAATGGGGTGAGCAGTTCTTC.

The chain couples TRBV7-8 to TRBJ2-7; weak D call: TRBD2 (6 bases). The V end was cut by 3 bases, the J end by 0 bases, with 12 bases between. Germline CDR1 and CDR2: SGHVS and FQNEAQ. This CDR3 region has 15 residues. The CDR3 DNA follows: TGTGCCAGCAGCTTCCGGGACGGGAGCTCCTACGAGCAGTACTTC. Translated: CASSFRDGSSYEQYF.

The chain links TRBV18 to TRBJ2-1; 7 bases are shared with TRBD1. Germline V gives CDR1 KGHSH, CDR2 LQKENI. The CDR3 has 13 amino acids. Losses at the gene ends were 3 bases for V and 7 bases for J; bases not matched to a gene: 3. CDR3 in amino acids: CASSPGTANEQFF. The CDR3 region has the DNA TGTGCCAGCTCACCTGGGACAGCTAATGAGCAGTTCTTC.